The 25 T cell receptor beta chains below all came from one sample that was sequenced in a study of blood T cell repertoires in COVID-19. The data were produced by immunoSEQ multiplex PCR, yet TCRdb's version contains in-frame clones alone and is incomplete. The sample lists over 200,000 clones; more than 80% were seen once. The material sequenced was peripheral blood. The receptor set was obtained from a woman under 40 with COVID-19, enrolled during active disease.

This clone was detected once. This rearrangement joins TRBV27 to TRBJ1-1; the match to TRBD1 covers 9 bases. The CDR3 runs 15 residues. CDR1 and CDR2 from the germline V gene are MNHEY and SMNVEV (reference sequence). After removal of 4 bases from V and 1 base from J, the junction contained 4 bases not matched to a gene. CDR3 DNA: TGTGCCAGCAGTTGGGACAGGGCGGGGAACACTGAAGCTTTCTTT. Amino acids: CASSWDRAGNTEAFF.

V is TRBV7-3 and J is TRBJ2-3, with 7 bases that match TRBD2. Germline-derived CDR1 and CDR2 are SGHTA and FQGTGA. V shed 5 bases and J 2 bases; nucleotides not matched to a gene: 7. CDR3 length equals 15 residues. This CDR3 is CASSVGAGFTDTQYF. As DNA, the CDR3 is TGTGCCAGCAGCGTAGGAGCGGGATTCACAGATACGCAGTATTTT.

V and J are TRBV4-2 and TRBJ2-4; D perhaps matches TRBD2 (7 bases). Trimming shortened V by 0 bases and J by 7 bases, and 13 bases separated the two germline ends. The CDR3 has 15 amino acids. CDR1 and CDR2 (germline): LGHNA, YNFKEQ. CDR3 sequence reads: CASSQEAGARNIQYF. For the CDR3, the DNA is TGTGCCAGCAGCCAAGAGGCGGGGGCGAGGAACATTCAGTACTTC.

The chain uses TRBV19 and TRBJ1-2; D remains unclear. Per the germline V gene, CDR1 is LNHDA and CDR2 is SQIVND (reference sequence). The V gene lost 2 bases and the J gene lost 3 bases, with 7 bases spanning the gap. The CDR3 consists of 13 residues. DNA for the CDR3: TGTGCCAGTAGTATAAACGGGGACTATGGCTACACCTTC. Protein: CASSINGDYGYTF.

This chain uses TRBV19 with TRBJ1-1, with D uncertain. Per germline, CDR1 LNHDA and CDR2 SQIVND (reference sequence). This CDR3 is built from 14 residues. Trimming stripped 5 bases from V and 1 base from J, with 11 bases between. DNA for the CDR3: TGTGCCAGTAGTTGGAGGGATACGAACACTGAAGCTTTCTTT. Its protein product is CASSWRDTNTEAFF. Drawing the rest from reference TRBV19 and TRBJ1-1, the complete variable domain is DGGITQSPKYLFRKEGQNVTLSCEQNLNHDAMYWYRQDPGQGLRLIYYSQIVNDFQKGDIAEGYSVSREKKESFPLTVTSAQKNPTAFYLCASSWRDTNTEAFFGQGTRLTVV.

The chain couples TRBV5-1 to TRBJ2-2; D gene unclear. CDR1 and CDR2 from the germline V gene are SGHRS and YFSETQ. The V end was cut by 3 bases, the J end by 5 bases, with 5 bases between. There are 12 residues in the CDR3. The CDR3 DNA is TGCGCCAGCAGCTCCGTAACCGGGGAGCTGTTTTTT. The encoded protein is CASSSVTGELFF.

The chain couples TRBV6-2 or TRBV6-3 to TRBJ2-2; 11 bases are shared with TRBD2. Germline V gives CDR1 MNHEY, CDR2 SVGEGT. This CDR3 contains 20 residues. V lost 0 bases and J lost 5; bases outside the gene matches: 14. This chain's CDR3 is CASSYSVASSGRAGTGELFF. The CDR3 nucleotides read TGTGCCAGCAGTTACTCGGTTGCGAGTAGCGGGAGGGCCGGAACCGGGGAGCTGTTTTTT.

The V and J genes are TRBV30 and TRBJ2-1, with TRBD1 as a possible D gene (6 bases). CDR3 length: 15 residues. In germline, CDR1 is GTSNPN, CDR2 SVGIG (reference sequence). V was pared by 2 bases and J by 9 bases, with 20 bases between. CDR3 in amino acids: CAWSRGAGDHFEQFF. The CDR3 DNA is TGTGCCTGGAGTCGAGGGGCAGGGGACCACTTTGAGCAGTTCTTC.

The genes are TRBV12-1 and TRBJ1-2; TRBD1 was called by the table and not checked on the DNA. TRBV12-1 is noted as a pseudogene. The CDR3 is 16 residues long. CDR3 in amino acids: CASSFAPLTGGDGYTF. For the CDR3, the DNA is TGTGCCAGCAGCTTTGCCCCCCTAACAGGGGGCGATGGCTACACCTTC.

A single count supports this clone. This chain uses TRBV4-3 with TRBJ1-2, with D perhaps TRBD1 (5 bases). CDR3 size: 13 residues. The V gene's germline CDR1 is LGHNA and CDR2 YSLEER. V gave up 3 bases and J gave up 4 bases, with 9 bases separating them. The DNA of the CDR3 is TGCGCCAGCAGCCATAGGGGAGGCTATGGCTACACCTTC. Protein sequence: CASSHRGGYGYTF.

The rearrangement links TRBV6-5 to TRBJ1-3; TRBD1 agrees at 7 bases. The CDR3 covers 14 residues. Trimming cost V 10 bases and J 6 bases; bases outside gene matches: 12. CDR1 and CDR2 from the germline V gene are MNHEY and SVGAGI. This CDR3 reads CATKQGGGANTIYF. In DNA, the CDR3 is TGTGCCACCAAACAAGGAGGGGGCGCAAACACCATATATTTT.

The genes are TRBV7-2 and TRBJ1-1, with a weak D call TRBD1 (5 bases). CDR1 SGHTA and CDR2 FQGNSA come from the germline V gene. The CDR3 has 14 residues. With 1 base removed from V and 12 bases from J, the gap between germline ends came to 18 bases. CDR3 in amino acids: CASSLGFWTQGTFF. The CDR3 bases are TGTGCCAGCAGCTTAGGATTTTGGACACAAGGGACTTTCTTT.

This chain links TRBV6-6 with TRBJ2-5; possible D gene TRBD1, 6 bases. CDR3 length: 14 residues. V shed 4 bases and J shed 0 bases, with 9 bases lying between them. Looked up from germline, CDR1 is MNHNY and CDR2 is SVGAGI (reference sequence). The CDR3 protein is CASSSRQDQETQYF. The CDR3 DNA reads TGTGCCAGCAGTTCCCGACAGGACCAAGAGACCCAGTACTTC.

The CDR3 sequence is CASSLRKGRDNEKLFF. The CDR3 nucleotides read TGTGCCAGCAGTTTAAGGAAGGGCAGGGATAATGAAAAACTGTTTTTT. The chain uses TRBV27 and TRBJ1-4; D might be TRBD1 (5 bases). Germline V lookup: CDR1 MNHEY, CDR2 SMNVEV (reference sequence). Trimming left V 2 bases short and J 4 bases short, with 14 bases between. The CDR3 has 16 residues.

The genes are TRBV28 and TRBJ1-1; a possible D gene is TRBD1 (6 bases). This CDR3 region has 15 residues. Trimming removed 5 bases at V and 1 base at J, with 14 bases between. Germline V lookup: CDR1 MDHEN, CDR2 SYDVKM. CDR3 protein: CASSPSTGQNTEAFF. The CDR3 nucleotides are TGTGCCAGCAGTCCTTCGACAGGCCAGAACACTGAAGCTTTCTTT.

V gene TRBV7-3 combines with J gene TRBJ2-3, with TRBD2 matching over 9 bases. V lost 5 bases, J lost 2 bases, and 2 bases stayed unmatched. The CDR3 runs 14 residues. Looked up from germline, CDR1 is SGHTA and CDR2 is FQGTGA. CDR3 region: CASSRTSATDTQYF. CDR3 nucleotides: TGTGCCAGCAGCCGGACTAGCGCCACAGATACGCAGTATTTT.

The chain recombines TRBV5-1 with TRBJ1-1, with a weak D call TRBD1 (5 bases). This CDR3 is 14 amino acids long. Germline V gene lookup returns CDR1 SGHRS and CDR2 YFSETQ. The V and J ends lost 4 bases and 1 base respectively, with 11 bases between them. The CDR3 protein is CASSRRQTNTEAFF. The CDR3, as DNA: TGCGCCAGCAGCCGCAGACAGACGAACACTGAAGCTTTCTTT.

The chain links TRBV15 to TRBJ1-5, with TRBD1 identical over 8 bases. CDR1 is LNHNV, CDR2 YYDKDF, per germline (reference sequence). V was clipped by 9 bases and J by 9 bases; unmatched bases: 7. This CDR3 has 12 residues. CDR3 amino acids: CATNTGGLPQHF. The CDR3 DNA reads TGTGCCACAAACACAGGGGGTCTGCCCCAGCATTTT.

The rearrangement uses TRBV30 and TRBJ2-5; 12 positions match TRBD2. The CDR3 is 15 amino acids. V was clipped by 4 bases and J by 5 bases; unmatched bases: 8. Germline values: CDR1 GTSNPN, CDR2 SVGIG (reference sequence). The CDR3 sequence: CAWKEGLAGLETQYF. The CDR3 DNA reads as TGTGCCTGGAAGGAAGGACTAGCGGGACTGGAGACCCAGTACTTC. Looking up the rest from reference TRBV30 and TRBJ2-5 gives the full variable domain: SQTIHQWPATLVQPVGSPLSLECTVEGTSNPNLYWYRQAAGRGLQLLFYSVGIGQISSEVPQNLSASRPQDRQFILSSKKLLLSDSGFYLCAWKEGLAGLETQYFGPGTRLLVL.

In DNA form, the CDR3 reads TGTGCCAGCAGTCCGTCTAGCGGGAGCTACAATGAGCAGTTCTTC. This gives the protein CASSPSSGSYNEQFF. This chain links TRBV2 with TRBJ2-1; 10 nucleotides agree with TRBD2. The CDR3 is made up of 15 amino acids. Trimming took 5 bases from V and 3 from J; bases not matched to a gene: 4. CDR1 and CDR2 from the germline V gene are SNHLY and FYNNEI. The whole variable domain, remainder taken from reference TRBV2 and TRBJ2-1, is EPEVTQTPSHQVTQMGQEVILRCVPISNHLYFYWYRQILGQKVEFLVSFYNNEISEKSEIFDDQFSVERPDGSNFTLKIRSTKLEDSAMYFCASSPSSGSYNEQFFGPGTRLTVL.

The V gene is TRBV30, the J gene TRBJ2-7; possibly TRBD1 for D (6 bases). Germline V gene lookup returns CDR1 GTSNPN and CDR2 SVGIG (reference sequence). This CDR3 is 11 amino acids long. V lost 6 bases and J 3 bases, leaving 9 bases between the germline ends. CDR3 sequence reads: CACTTGYEQYF. The CDR3 bases are TGTGCCTGCACGACAGGCTACGAGCAGTACTTC.

This clone came up a few times. The rearrangement uses TRBV9 and TRBJ2-7; TRBD1 matches 7 bases. CDR3 length: 16 amino acids. CDR1 is SGDLS, CDR2 YYNGEE, per germline. The V segment lost 3 bases and the J segment 6 bases; nucleotides outside the gene matches: 15. This chain's CDR3 is CASSAPRTGVPGEQYF. The CDR3 DNA reads as TGTGCCAGCAGCGCGCCGCGAACAGGGGTTCCAGGCGAGCAGTACTTC.

This chain links TRBV28 with TRBJ2-5, with 9 bases matching TRBD2. The CDR3 runs to 15 residues. V dropped 7 bases and J dropped 7; count of bases not matched to a gene: 13. The germline V gene encodes CDR1 MDHEN and CDR2 SYDVKM. The CDR3 spells CASTSVLAGVGTQYF. The CDR3 coding sequence is TGTGCCAGCACCTCGGTATTAGCGGGAGTAGGGACCCAGTACTTC.

Remarks on this clone: This specimen includes other DNA sequences encoding the same CDR3. This rearrangement joins TRBV3-1 (or the pseudogene TRBV3-2) to TRBJ2-5; D remains ambiguous. Between the trimmed V and J ends, which lost 1 base and 1 base, there was a span of 7 bases. Germline lookup yields CDR1 LGHDT and CDR2 YNNKEL (reference sequence). CDR3 size: 14 residues. The CDR3 loop reads CASSQVSVQETQYF. The CDR3 DNA reads as TGTGCCAGCAGCCAAGTATCCGTCCAAGAGACCCAGTACTTC.

This chain uses TRBV6-5 with TRBJ1-5; D possibly corresponds to TRBD1 (6 bases). V lost 2 bases and J 5 bases, leaving 13 bases between the germline ends. CDR3 size: 15 residues. Germline V gives CDR1 MNHEY, CDR2 SVGAGI. The CDR3 sequence: CASSYVRDIYQPQHF. CDR3 nucleotide sequence: TGTGCCAGCAGTTACGTCCGGGACATTTATCAGCCCCAGCATTTT.